The 21 T cell receptor beta chains below were found in one sample sequenced in a study of T cells after yellow fever vaccination (dated by TCRdb to between 2018 and 2020). Library preparation used 5' RACE. Instrument used: Illumina NovaSeq 6000. TCRdb applied fastp at Q25 and MiXCR to the public reads, then kept only in-frame beta chains. Every distinct CDR3 protein forms one entry, paired with its most common genes and DNA. The sample contains more than 300,000 distinct CDR3 sequences, 9.5% to 12% of them found a single time. About 3% of the sample is held by the ten biggest clonotypes. According to the study, the label for this sample's treatment or condition signals: live attenuated yellow fever vaccine strain. This specimen consisted of CD4+ T cells sorted from PBMCs, obtained 45 days after the yellow fever booster vaccination. The receptor set was obtained from a man younger than 35 who received the YFV17D yellow fever vaccine.

J is TRBJ2-1 and V is TRBV5-1; D not resolved. There are 15 residues in the CDR3. V dropped 0 bases and J dropped 5 bases, with 12 bases sitting between them. In germline, CDR1 is SGHRS, CDR2 YFSETQ. The CDR3 region is CASSLAPLGNNEQFF. Written as DNA, the CDR3 is TGCGCCAGCAGCTTGGCGCCCTTGGGGAACAATGAGCAGTTCTTC.

The rearrangement links TRBV6-2 or TRBV6-3 to TRBJ2-5; TRBD2 matches 9 bases. The V gene end was trimmed by 2 bases and the J gene end by 5 bases; junction bases not matched to a gene: 6. This CDR3 is 15 amino acids long. Germline lookup yields CDR1 MNHEY and CDR2 SVGEGT. The CDR3 DNA is TGTGCCAGCAGTTACGAGGGGACTAGCAGTGAGACCCAGTACTTC. It yields the protein CASSYEGTSSETQYF.

This clonotype was picked up a small number of times. This chain links TRBV20-1 with TRBJ1-5; 7 bases map to TRBD1. Germline-derived CDR1 and CDR2 are DFQATT and SNEGSKA (reference sequence). V lost 4 bases to trimming and J lost 5 bases; unmatched junction nucleotides: 2. The CDR3 totals 12 residues. The CDR3 protein is CSANRGDQPQHF. For the CDR3, the DNA is TGCAGTGCTAACAGGGGCGATCAGCCCCAGCATTTT.

The rearrangement joins TRBV7-2 to TRBJ2-5; unclear D gene. The germline V gene encodes CDR1 SGHTA and CDR2 FQGNSA. Trimming took 0 bases from V and 4 from J, leaving 6 bases between them. The CDR3 consists of 13 residues. The CDR3 nucleotides are TGTGCCAGCAGCTTAGCCACAACAGAGACCCAGTACTTC. The encoded protein is CASSLATTETQYF.

The V call is TRBV6-5, the J call TRBJ2-1, with 10 bases that match TRBD2. V trimming: 6 bases; J trimming: 5 bases; junction bases outside the gene matches: 10. CDR3 length: 16 residues. Germline V gives CDR1 MNHEY, CDR2 SVGAGI. The CDR3 DNA reads TGTGCCAGCAGCTCCGGTAGCGGGGGGTCCCACAATGAGCAGTTCTTC. This gives the protein CASSSGSGGSHNEQFF.

The genes are TRBV25-1 and TRBJ2-7; 10 bases are a match to TRBD1. The V and J ends lost 6 bases and 1 base, in that order; junction bases with no gene match: 9. The CDR3 length is 16 residues. The germline V gene has CDR1 MGHDK and CDR2 SYGVNS. CDR3 residues: CASRRAGTGVSYEQYF. In DNA form, the CDR3 reads TGTGCCAGCAGACGTGCCGGGACAGGGGTATCCTACGAGCAGTACTTC.

This clonotype was observed a handful of times. The V gene is TRBV5-1, the J gene TRBJ2-5, with 10 bases fitting TRBD1. The J segment lost 3 bases and the V segment lost 4 bases, leaving 6 bases of the junction unmatched. Germline V gene sequence: CDR1 SGHRS, CDR2 YFSETQ. This CDR3 contains 15 residues. CDR3 DNA: TGCGCCAGCAGCAACGACGGGACAGGGGAAGAGACCCAGTACTTC. It encodes CASSNDGTGEETQYF.

J is TRBJ2-2 and V is TRBV19; 9 bases are shared with TRBD2. This CDR3 contains 17 residues. V dropped 5 bases and J dropped 4; count of bases not matched to a gene: 11. Per the germline V gene, CDR1 is LNHDA and CDR2 is SQIVND (reference sequence). The CDR3 bases are TGTGCCAGTAGTCCCTATCAGCGGGGGGACGGCACCGGGGAGCTGTTTTTT. Translated, it gives CASSPYQRGDGTGELFF.

This clonotype was counted between two and nine times. V is TRBV23-1 and J is TRBJ1-6; D is unresolved. TRBV23-1 is an ORF; its function is uncertain. This CDR3 comprises 12 residues. Trimming took 7 bases from V and 10 from J, leaving 11 bases between them. The CDR3 protein is CASTSEESPLHF. The CDR3 DNA follows: TGCGCCAGCACCTCAGAGGAATCACCCCTCCACTTT.

This chain uses TRBV6-4 with TRBJ2-2; 7 bases line up with TRBD2. The V segment lost 5 bases and the J segment 5 bases; nucleotides outside the gene matches: 8. Per the germline V gene, CDR1 is MRHNA and CDR2 is SNTAGT. The CDR3 length is 15 residues. This chain's CDR3 is CASSPAGLWTGELFF. CDR3 sequence (DNA): TGTGCCAGCAGTCCAGCGGGGTTGTGGACCGGGGAGCTGTTTTTT.

This clonotype was found once. The chain links TRBV20-1 to TRBJ2-3; 11 nucleotides line up with TRBD2. The junction had 14 bases not matched to a gene; V was cut back by 6 bases and J by 3 bases. Germline CDR1 DFQATT, CDR2 SNEGSKA (reference sequence). This CDR3 contains 17 residues. Here the CDR3 reads CSASRGLAGGPTDTQYF. The CDR3 bases are TGCAGTGCCTCCAGGGGGTTAGCGGGGGGGCCGACAGATACGCAGTATTTT.

The CDR3 DNA follows: TGTGCCATCAGTGTGTTGGCAGGAGGTCAGCCCCAGCATTTT. Protein: CAISVLAGGQPQHF. The rearrangement joins TRBV10-3 to TRBJ1-5, with D unresolved. This CDR3 spans 14 amino acids. The V and J ends lost 4 bases and 6 bases respectively, with 13 bases between them. CDR1 is ENHRY and CDR2 is SYGVKD in the germline V gene.

This clonotype has a count of ten or more. This chain connects TRBV24-1 to TRBJ2-3; 7 bases align to TRBD1. V shed 0 bases and J 3 bases; nucleotides not matched to a gene: 8. The CDR3 runs 17 residues. CDR1 KGHDR and CDR2 SFDVKD come from the germline V gene. CDR3: CATSDLLDRQGTDTQYF. CDR3 DNA: TGTGCCACCAGTGATTTGCTAGACCGACAGGGTACAGATACGCAGTATTTT.

The chain couples TRBV7-2 to TRBJ2-2; 11 bases align to TRBD2. This CDR3 is built from 18 residues. The germline V gene encodes CDR1 SGHTA and CDR2 FQGNSA. V trimming: 5 bases; J trimming: 7 bases; junction bases outside the gene matches: 15. The CDR3 spells CASSPRPTSGAWGGELFF. For the CDR3, the DNA is TGTGCCAGCAGCCCCAGGCCGACTAGCGGGGCTTGGGGCGGGGAGCTGTTTTTT.

The chain employs TRBV20-1 and TRBJ1-1; TRBD1 matches 7 bases. CDR1 is DFQATT and CDR2 is SNEGSKA in the germline V gene (reference sequence). This CDR3 has 13 residues. In DNA form, the CDR3 reads TGCAGGGCGGGAGGACAGGAGAACACTGAAGCTTTCTTT. This gives the protein CRAGGQENTEAFF.

This clonotype has a handful of counts. The chain has TRBV24-1 and TRBJ2-6, with TRBD1 identical over 8 bases. The V and J ends lost 6 bases and 4 bases, in that order; junction bases with no gene match: 13. Germline V gene lookup returns CDR1 KGHDR and CDR2 SFDVKD. CDR3 size: 18 residues. The CDR3 sequence is CATSPGQGALLGANVLTF. The CDR3 region has the DNA TGTGCCACCAGTCCCGGGCAGGGGGCGCTTTTAGGGGCCAACGTCCTGACTTTC.

In its sample, this clonotype was seen many times. The chain carries TRBV12-3 or TRBV12-4 and TRBJ2-3; 8 bases map to TRBD2. The CDR3 has 14 residues. J gave up 5 bases and V 8 bases, and 9 bases lay outside the gene matches. CDR3 sequence reads: CASARTSMEDTQYF. The CDR3 nucleotides read TGTGCCAGCGCGCGGACTAGCATGGAAGATACGCAGTATTTT.

This clonotype was seen a few times. The V gene is TRBV5-1, the J gene TRBJ1-2; D gene uncertain. The V gene lost 3 bases and the J gene lost 2 bases, with 14 bases spanning the gap. CDR1 and CDR2 (germline): SGHRS, YFSETQ. This CDR3 spans 15 amino acids. The CDR3 nucleotides read TGCGCCAGCAGCTCAAGTGGAAATGCGAACTATGGCTACACCTTC. Amino acids: CASSSSGNANYGYTF.

In its sample, this clonotype was seen a few times. The chain joins TRBV3-1 to TRBJ2-7; a weak D match, TRBD1 (5 bases). Germline V gene sequence: CDR1 LGHDT, CDR2 YNNKEL (reference sequence). CDR3 length: 14 amino acids. The V end lost 3 bases, the J end lost 3 bases, and 12 bases lay between the germline ends. Here the CDR3 DNA reads TGTGCCAGCAGCCAGACAGTCGGCGGCTACGAGCAGTACTTC. Protein: CASSQTVGGYEQYF.

A few counts support this clonotype. The V gene is TRBV4-1, the J gene TRBJ1-4; tentatively, D is TRBD1 (5 bases). CDR1 and CDR2 from the germline V gene are MGHRA and YSYEKL. This CDR3 comprises 15 residues. V was shortened by 4 bases and J by 4 bases, with 13 bases between the two germline ends. The DNA for the CDR3 is TGCGCCAGCAGCCGAGAGGGGCAAGTTAATGAAAAACTGTTTTTT. The encoded protein is CASSREGQVNEKLFF.

This clonotype was picked up a small number of times. The chain is built from TRBV7-2 and TRBJ2-3; possibly TRBD2 for D (6 bases). Germline V gene lookup returns CDR1 SGHTA and CDR2 FQGNSA. The CDR3 totals 15 residues. Trimming pared 4 bases from V and 2 bases from J, leaving 13 bases between. This CDR3 reads CASSWRDGITDTQYF. The CDR3 DNA is TGTGCCAGCAGCTGGAGGGACGGAATCACAGATACGCAGTATTTT.